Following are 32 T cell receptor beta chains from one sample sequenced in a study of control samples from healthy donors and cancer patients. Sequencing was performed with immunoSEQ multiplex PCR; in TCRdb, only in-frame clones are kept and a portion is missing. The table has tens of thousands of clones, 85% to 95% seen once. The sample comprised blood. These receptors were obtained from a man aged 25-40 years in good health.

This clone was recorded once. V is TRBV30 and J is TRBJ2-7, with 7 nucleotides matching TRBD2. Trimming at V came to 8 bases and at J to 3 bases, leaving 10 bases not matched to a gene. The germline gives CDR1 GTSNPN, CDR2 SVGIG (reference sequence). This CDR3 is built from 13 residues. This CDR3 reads CAVSDGLGYEQYF. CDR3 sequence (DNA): TGTGCCGTTTCAGACGGACTAGGCTACGAGCAGTACTTC.

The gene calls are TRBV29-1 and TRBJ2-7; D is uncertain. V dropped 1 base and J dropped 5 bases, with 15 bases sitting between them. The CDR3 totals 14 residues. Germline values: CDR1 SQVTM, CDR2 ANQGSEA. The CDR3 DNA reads TGCAGCGTTGAAGCAAAGGAAGGTCGGAACGAGCAGTACTTC. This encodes CSVEAKEGRNEQYF.

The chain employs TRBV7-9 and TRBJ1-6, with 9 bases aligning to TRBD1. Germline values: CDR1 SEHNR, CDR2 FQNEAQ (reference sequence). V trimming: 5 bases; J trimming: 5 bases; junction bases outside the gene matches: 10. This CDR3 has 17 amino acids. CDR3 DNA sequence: TGTGCCAGCAGCGTCCCGGGACAGGGAAGTAATAATTCACCCCTCCACTTT. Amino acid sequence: CASSVPGQGSNNSPLHF.

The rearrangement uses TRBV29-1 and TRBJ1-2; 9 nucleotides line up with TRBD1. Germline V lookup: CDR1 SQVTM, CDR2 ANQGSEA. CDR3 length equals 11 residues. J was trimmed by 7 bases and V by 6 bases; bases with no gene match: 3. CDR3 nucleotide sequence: TGCAGCGTCTGGACAGGGGCTGGCTACACCTTC. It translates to CSVWTGAGYTF.

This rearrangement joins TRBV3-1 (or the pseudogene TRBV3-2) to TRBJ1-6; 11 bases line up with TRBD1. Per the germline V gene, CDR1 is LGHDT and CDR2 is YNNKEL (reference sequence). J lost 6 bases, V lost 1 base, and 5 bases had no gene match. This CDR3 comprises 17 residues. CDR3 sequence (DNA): TGTGCCAGCAGCCAAGTTGGACAGGGGGCCTTTAATTCACCCCTCCACTTT. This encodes CASSQVGQGAFNSPLHF.

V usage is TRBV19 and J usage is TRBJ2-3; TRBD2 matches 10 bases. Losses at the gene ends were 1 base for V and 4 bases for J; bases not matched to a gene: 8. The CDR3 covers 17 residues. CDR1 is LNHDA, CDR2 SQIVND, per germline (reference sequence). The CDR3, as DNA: TGTGCCAGTAGTATAGTGGCTAGCGGGAGAGGAGCAGATACGCAGTATTTT. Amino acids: CASSIVASGRGADTQYF.

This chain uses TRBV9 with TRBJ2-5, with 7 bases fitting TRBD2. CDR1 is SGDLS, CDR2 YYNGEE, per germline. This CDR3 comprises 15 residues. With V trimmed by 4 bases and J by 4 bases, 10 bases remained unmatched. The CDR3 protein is CASSPGRRERETQYF. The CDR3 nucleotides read TGTGCCAGCAGCCCCGGGAGGCGGGAGAGAGAGACCCAGTACTTC.

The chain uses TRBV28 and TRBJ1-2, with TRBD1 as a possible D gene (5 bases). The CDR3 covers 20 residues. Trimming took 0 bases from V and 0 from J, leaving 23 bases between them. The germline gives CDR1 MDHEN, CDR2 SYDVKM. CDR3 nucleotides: TGTGCCAGCAGTTTATGGAGGGGCAGGGAGGTCGGAAAAACTAACTATGGCTACACCTTC. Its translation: CASSLWRGREVGKTNYGYTF.

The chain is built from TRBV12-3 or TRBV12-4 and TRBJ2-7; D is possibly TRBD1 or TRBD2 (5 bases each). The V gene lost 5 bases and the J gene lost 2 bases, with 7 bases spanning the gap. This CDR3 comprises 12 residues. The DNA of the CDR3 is TGTGCCAGCAGTCCGGGACCCTACGAGCAGTACTTC. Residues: CASSPGPYEQYF.

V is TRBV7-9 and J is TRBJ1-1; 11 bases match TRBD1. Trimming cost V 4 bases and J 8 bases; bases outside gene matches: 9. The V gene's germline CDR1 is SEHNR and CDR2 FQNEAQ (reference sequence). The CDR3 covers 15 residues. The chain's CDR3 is CASSYSGTGGLEAFF. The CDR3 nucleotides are TGTGCCAGCAGCTACTCCGGGACAGGGGGTCTGGAAGCTTTCTTT.

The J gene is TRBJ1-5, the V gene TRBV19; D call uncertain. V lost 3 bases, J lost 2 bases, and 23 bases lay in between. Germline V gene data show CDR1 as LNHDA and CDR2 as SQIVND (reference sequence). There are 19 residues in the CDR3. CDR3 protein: CASSIKVPARAGGNQPQHF. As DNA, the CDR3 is TGTGCCAGTAGTATTAAGGTGCCGGCCCGAGCTGGGGGCAATCAGCCCCAGCATTTT.

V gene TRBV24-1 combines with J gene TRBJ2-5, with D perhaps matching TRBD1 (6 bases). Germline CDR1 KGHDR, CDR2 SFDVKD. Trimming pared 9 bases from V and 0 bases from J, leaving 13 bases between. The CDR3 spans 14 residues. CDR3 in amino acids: CATAPGTYQETQYF. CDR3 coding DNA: TGTGCCACCGCCCCCGGGACATACCAAGAGACCCAGTACTTC.

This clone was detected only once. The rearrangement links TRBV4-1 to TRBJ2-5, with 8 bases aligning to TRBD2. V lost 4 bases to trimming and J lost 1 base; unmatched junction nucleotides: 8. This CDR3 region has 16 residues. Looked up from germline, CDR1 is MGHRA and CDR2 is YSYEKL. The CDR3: CASSLIAGWGQETQYF. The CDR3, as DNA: TGCGCCAGCAGCCTTATAGCGGGATGGGGCCAAGAGACCCAGTACTTC.

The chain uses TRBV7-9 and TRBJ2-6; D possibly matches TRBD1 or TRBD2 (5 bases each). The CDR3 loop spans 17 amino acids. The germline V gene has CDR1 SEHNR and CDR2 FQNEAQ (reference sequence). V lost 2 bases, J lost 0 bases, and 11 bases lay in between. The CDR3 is CASSLIGTSSGANVLTF. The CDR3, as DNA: TGTGCCAGCAGCTTAATTGGGACCAGCTCTGGGGCCAACGTCCTGACTTTC.

Written as DNA, the CDR3 is TGCGCCAGCAGCCCTGGCGTAAGGGAGAACACTGAAGCTTTCTTT. It specifies CASSPGVRENTEAFF. The chain is built from TRBV5-1 and TRBJ1-1; D remains unclear. Germline V gives CDR1 SGHRS, CDR2 YFSETQ. The ends were cut back, 4 bases at V and 1 base at J, with 14 bases in the middle. The CDR3 covers 15 residues.

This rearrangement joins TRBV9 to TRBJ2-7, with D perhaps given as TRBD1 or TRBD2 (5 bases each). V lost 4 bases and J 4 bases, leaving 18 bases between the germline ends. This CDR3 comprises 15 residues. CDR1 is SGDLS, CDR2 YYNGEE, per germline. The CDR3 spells CASSTRDRKEYEQYF. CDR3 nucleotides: TGTGCCAGCAGCACCCGGGACCGAAAAGAATACGAGCAGTACTTC.

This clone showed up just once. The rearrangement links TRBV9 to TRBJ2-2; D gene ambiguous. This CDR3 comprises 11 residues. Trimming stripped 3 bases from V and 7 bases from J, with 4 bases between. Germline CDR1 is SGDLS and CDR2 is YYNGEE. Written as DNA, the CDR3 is TGTGCCAGCAGCGGTAGCGGGGAGCTGTTTTTT. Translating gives CASSGSGELFF.

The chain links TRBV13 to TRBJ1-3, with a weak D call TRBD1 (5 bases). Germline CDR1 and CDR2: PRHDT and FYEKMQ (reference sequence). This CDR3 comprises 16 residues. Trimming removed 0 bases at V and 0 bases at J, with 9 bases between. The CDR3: CASSLGLGGSGNTIYF. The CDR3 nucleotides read TGTGCCAGCAGCTTAGGATTGGGGGGCTCTGGAAACACCATATATTTT.

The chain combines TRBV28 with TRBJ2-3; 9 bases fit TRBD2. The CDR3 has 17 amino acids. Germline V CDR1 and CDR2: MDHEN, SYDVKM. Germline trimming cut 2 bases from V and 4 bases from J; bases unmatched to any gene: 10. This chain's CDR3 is CASSLIRGGLASDTQYF. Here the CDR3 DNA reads TGTGCCAGCAGTTTAATCCGGGGGGGACTAGCATCAGATACGCAGTATTTT.

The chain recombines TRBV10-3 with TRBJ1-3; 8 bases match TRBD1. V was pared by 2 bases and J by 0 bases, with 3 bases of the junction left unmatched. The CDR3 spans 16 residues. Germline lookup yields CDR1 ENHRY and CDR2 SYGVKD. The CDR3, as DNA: TGTGCCATCAGTGAGGGGGACAGGTTCTCTGGAAACACCATATATTTT. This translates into CAISEGDRFSGNTIYF.

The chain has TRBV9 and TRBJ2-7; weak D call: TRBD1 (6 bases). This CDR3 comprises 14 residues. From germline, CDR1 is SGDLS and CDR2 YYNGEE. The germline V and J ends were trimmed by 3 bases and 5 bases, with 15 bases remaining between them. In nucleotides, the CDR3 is TGTGCCAGCAGCGACAACAGGGTGTCGCACGAGCAGTACTTC. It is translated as CASSDNRVSHEQYF.

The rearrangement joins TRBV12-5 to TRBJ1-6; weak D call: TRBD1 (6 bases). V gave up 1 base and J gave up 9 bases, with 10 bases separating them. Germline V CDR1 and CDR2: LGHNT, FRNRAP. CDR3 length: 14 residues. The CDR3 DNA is TGTGCTAGTGGTTTGGACCACAGGGTTTCACCCCTCCACTTT. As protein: CASGLDHRVSPLHF.

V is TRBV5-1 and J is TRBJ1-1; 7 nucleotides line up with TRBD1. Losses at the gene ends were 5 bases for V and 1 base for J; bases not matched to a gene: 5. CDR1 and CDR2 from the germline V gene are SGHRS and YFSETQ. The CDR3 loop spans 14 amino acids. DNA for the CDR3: TGCGCCAGCAGAGCTGGGGACAGGAACACTGAAGCTTTCTTT. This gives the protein CASRAGDRNTEAFF. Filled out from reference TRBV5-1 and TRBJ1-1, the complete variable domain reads KAGVTQTPRYLIKTRGQQVTLSCSPISGHRSVSWYQQTPGQGLQFLFEYFSETQRNKGNFPGRFSGRQFSNSRSEMNVSTLELGDSALYLCASRAGDRNTEAFFGQGTRLTVV.

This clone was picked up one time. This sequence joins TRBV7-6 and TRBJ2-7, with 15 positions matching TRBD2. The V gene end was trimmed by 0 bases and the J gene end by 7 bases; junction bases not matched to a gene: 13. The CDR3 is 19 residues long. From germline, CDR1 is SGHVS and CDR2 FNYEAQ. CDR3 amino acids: CASSLALPGLAGGLGEQYF. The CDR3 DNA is TGTGCCAGCAGCTTAGCCTTACCGGGACTAGCGGGAGGACTGGGGGAGCAGTACTTC.

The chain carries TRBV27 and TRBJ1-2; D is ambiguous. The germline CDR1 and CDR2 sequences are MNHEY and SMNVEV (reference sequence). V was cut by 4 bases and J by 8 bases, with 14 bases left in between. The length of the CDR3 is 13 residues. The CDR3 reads CASSSAVNLGYTF. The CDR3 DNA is TGTGCCAGCAGTTCCGCAGTCAATCTAGGCTACACCTTC.

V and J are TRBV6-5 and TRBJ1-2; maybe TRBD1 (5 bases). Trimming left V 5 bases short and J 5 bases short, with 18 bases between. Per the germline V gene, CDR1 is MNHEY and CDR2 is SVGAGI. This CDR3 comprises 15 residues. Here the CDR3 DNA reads TGTGCCAGCAGTAGCTACCGGGACGGATTGTATGGCTACACCTTC. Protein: CASSSYRDGLYGYTF.

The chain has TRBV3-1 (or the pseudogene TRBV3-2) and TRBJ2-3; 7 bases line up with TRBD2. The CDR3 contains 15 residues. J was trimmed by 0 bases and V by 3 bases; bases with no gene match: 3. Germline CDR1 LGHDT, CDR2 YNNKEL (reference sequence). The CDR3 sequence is CASSHGGSSTDTQYF. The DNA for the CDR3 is TGTGCCAGCAGCCATGGCGGGAGCAGCACAGATACGCAGTATTTT.

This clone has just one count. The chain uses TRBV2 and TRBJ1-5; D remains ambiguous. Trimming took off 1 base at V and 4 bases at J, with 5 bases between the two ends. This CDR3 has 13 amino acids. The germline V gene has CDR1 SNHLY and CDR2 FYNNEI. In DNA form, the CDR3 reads TGTGCCAGCAGTGAAGGGCCAAATCAGCCCCAGCATTTT. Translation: CASSEGPNQPQHF.

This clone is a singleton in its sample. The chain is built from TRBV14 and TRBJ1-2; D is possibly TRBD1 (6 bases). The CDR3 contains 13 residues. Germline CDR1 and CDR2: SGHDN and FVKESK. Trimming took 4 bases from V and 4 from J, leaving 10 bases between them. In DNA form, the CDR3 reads TGTGCCAGCAGCCCAGGGGTTGGCTATGGCTACACCTTC. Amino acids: CASSPGVGYGYTF.

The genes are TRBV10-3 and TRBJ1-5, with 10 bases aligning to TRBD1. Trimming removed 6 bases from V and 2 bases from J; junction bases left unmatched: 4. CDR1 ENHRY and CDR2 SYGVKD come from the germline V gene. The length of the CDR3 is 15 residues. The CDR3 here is CAISEGTGGNQPQHF. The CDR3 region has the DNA TGTGCCATCAGCGAAGGGACAGGGGGCAATCAGCCCCAGCATTTT.

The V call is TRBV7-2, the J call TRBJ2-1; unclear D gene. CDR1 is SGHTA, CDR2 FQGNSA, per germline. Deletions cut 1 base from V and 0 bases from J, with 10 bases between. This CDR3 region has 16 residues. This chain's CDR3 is CASSLEGVYSYNEQFF. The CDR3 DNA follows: TGTGCCAGCAGCTTAGAAGGCGTCTACTCCTACAATGAGCAGTTCTTC.

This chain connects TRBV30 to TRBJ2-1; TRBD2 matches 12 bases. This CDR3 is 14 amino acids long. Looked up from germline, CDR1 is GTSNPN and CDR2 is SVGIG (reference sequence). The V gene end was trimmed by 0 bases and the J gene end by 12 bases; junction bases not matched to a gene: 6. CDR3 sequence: CAWSVLAGGRRQFF. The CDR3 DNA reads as TGTGCCTGGAGTGTACTAGCGGGAGGCCGCCGGCAGTTCTTC.